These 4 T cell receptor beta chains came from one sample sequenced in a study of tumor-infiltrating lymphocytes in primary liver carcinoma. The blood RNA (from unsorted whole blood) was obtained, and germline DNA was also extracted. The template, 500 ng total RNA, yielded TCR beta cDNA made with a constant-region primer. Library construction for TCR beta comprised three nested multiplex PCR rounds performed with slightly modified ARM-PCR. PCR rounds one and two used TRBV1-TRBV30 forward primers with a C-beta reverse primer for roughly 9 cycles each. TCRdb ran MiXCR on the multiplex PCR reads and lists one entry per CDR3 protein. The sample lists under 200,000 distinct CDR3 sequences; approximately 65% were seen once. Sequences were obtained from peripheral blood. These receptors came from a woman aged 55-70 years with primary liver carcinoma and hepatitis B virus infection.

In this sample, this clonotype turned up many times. Written as DNA, the CDR3 is TGTGCCAGCAGTCGATCCGGGCCCAGCTCCTACGAGCAGTACTTC. Its protein product is CASSRSGPSSYEQYF. This chain joins TRBV6-5 and TRBJ2-7; the D is unclear. There are 15 residues in the CDR3. CDR1 and CDR2 from the germline V gene are MNHEY and SVGAGI. V lost 5 bases to trimming and J lost 0 bases, with 14 bases between them.

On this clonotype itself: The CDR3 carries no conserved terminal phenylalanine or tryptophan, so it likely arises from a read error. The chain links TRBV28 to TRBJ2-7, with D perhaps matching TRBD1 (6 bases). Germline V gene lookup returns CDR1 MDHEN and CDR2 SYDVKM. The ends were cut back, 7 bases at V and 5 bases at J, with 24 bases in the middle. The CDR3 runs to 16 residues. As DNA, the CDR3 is TGTGCCAGCACCGGCCCAAGGGGGAGCGGCTTCCACGAGCAGTACTTA. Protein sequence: CASTGPRGSGFHEQYL.

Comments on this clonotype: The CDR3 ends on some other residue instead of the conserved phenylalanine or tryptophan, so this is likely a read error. CDR3 region: CASSTSTDTQYY. CDR3 bases: TGTGCCAGCAGTACTAGCACAGATACGCAGTATTAT. The rearrangement links TRBV28 to TRBJ2-3; D is unresolved. Germline V lookup: CDR1 MDHEN, CDR2 SYDVKM. With 5 bases removed from V and 0 bases from J, the gap between germline ends came to 3 bases. The CDR3 is 12 residues long.

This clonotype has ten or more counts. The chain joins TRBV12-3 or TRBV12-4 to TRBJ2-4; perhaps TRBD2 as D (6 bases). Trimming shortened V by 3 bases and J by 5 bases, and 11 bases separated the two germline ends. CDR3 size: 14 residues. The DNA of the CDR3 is TGTGCCAGCAGTTTTCTAGCGTCGGAAAACATTCAGTACTTC. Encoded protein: CASSFLASENIQYF.